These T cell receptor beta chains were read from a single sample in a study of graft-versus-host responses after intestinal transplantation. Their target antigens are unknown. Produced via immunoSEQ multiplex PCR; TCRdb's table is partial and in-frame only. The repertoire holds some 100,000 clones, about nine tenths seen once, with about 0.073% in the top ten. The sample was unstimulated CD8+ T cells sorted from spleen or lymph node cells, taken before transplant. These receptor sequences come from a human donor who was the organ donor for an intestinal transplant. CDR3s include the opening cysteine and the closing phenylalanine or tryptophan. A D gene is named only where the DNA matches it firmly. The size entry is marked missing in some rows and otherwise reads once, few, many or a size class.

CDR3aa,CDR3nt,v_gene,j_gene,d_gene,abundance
CASSEAWLAGVWQYF,TGTGCCAGCAGTGAAGCGTGGCTAGCGGGAGTTTGGCAGTACTTC,TRBV6-1,TRBJ2-7,TRBD2,-
CASGFGLSAYNEQFF,TGTGCTAGTGGCTTTGGGCTTAGCGCCTACAATGAGCAGTTCTTC,TRBV12-5,TRBJ2-1,-,-
CASSIRTSGRAWDEQFF,TGTGCCAGTAGTATCCGGACTAGCGGGAGGGCCTGGGATGAGCAGTTCTTC,TRBV19,TRBJ2-1,TRBD2,-
CAWSSGTSYEQYF,TGTGCCTGGAGTAGCGGCACCTCCTACGAGCAGTACTTC,TRBV30,TRBJ2-7,-,-
CARGFGYGYTF,TGTGCCCGCGGGTTCGGATATGGCTACACCTTC,TRBV30,TRBJ1-2,-,-
CAWSDGGGESGYTF,TGTGCCTGGAGCGATGGGGGCGGTGAGAGTGGCTACACCTTC,TRBV30,TRBJ1-2,-,once
CASSFRGPNEQFF,TGTGCCAGCAGTTTCCGAGGGCCGAATGAGCAGTTCTTC,TRBV28,TRBJ2-1,-,-
CASIGGPTYEQYF,TGTGCCAGCATCGGCGGGCCGACCTACGAGCAGTACTTC,TRBV5-5,TRBJ2-7,-,-
CASSRRTGGWEQYF,TGTGCCAGCAGCCGACGGACAGGGGGGTGGGAGCAGTACTTC,TRBV28,TRBJ2-7,TRBD1,-
CASSDARTGYGYTF,TGTGCCAGCAGTGACGCGAGGACAGGCTATGGCTACACCTTC,TRBV6-4,TRBJ1-2,TRBD1,-
CASSLESGSSSYEQYF,TGCGCCAGCAGCTTGGAGAGCGGGAGTAGTTCCTACGAGCAGTACTTC,TRBV5-1,TRBJ2-7,TRBD2,-
CASSLGTGYEQYF,TGTGCCAGCAGCTTGGGGACTGGCTACGAGCAGTACTTC,TRBV7-6,TRBJ2-7,-,-
CASIGPGRPSGANVLTF,TGTGCCAGCATTGGGCCAGGGCGTCCCTCTGGGGCCAACGTCCTGACTTTC,TRBV2,TRBJ2-6,-,few
CASSLPHTSYEQYF,TGTGCCAGCAGCTTACCCCACACCTCCTACGAGCAGTACTTC,TRBV11-2,TRBJ2-7,-,-
CASESSSYEQYF,TGTGCCAGCGAGTCTTCATCCTACGAGCAGTACTTC,TRBV25-1,TRBJ2-7,-,-
CASSYLGGTGEQFF,TGTGCCAGCAGCTACTTAGGCGGGACGGGGGAGCAGTTCTTC,TRBV13,TRBJ2-1,-,-
CAIWTGGNYGYTF,TGTGCCATATGGACAGGGGGCAACTATGGCTACACCTTC,TRBV6-5,TRBJ1-2,TRBD1,-
CASSTSGRGGLNEQYF,TGTGCCAGTAGTACGTCGGGGAGGGGGGGTTTGAACGAGCAGTACTTC,TRBV19,TRBJ2-7,-,-
CASSHPTGGRQRWDEQFF,TGTGCCAGCAGCCATCCAACGGGGGGTCGGCAAAGGTGGGATGAGCAGTTCTTC,TRBV4-2,TRBJ2-1,TRBD2,-
CASSLGSSGADTQYF,TGTGCCAGCAGCTTGGGATCTAGCGGCGCAGATACGCAGTATTTT,TRBV5-6,TRBJ2-3,TRBD2,-
CASSQDRNYGYTF,TGTGCCAGCAGCCAGGACAGAAACTATGGCTACACCTTC,TRBV28,TRBJ1-2,-,-
CASSYPTGGYEKLFF,TGTGCCAGCAGCTATCCGACAGGGGGCTATGAAAAACTGTTTTTT,TRBV5-5,TRBJ1-4,TRBD1,-
CASSQDDRVGLSYEQYF,TGCGCCAGCAGCCAGGACGACAGGGTTGGCCTCTCCTACGAGCAGTACTTC,TRBV4-1,TRBJ2-7,TRBD1,-
CASSSAAWDEQYF,TGTGCCAGCAGCTCCGCGGCGTGGGACGAGCAGTACTTC,TRBV7-9,TRBJ2-7,-,once
CASSLSDEVDEQFF,TGTGCCAGCAGTTTATCCGACGAGGTGGATGAGCAGTTCTTC,TRBV27,TRBJ2-1,-,-
CASSAQGTEQYF,TGTGCCAGCAGCGCCCAGGGGACCGAGCAGTACTTC,TRBV9,TRBJ2-7,-,-
CASSGKGFGSPLHF,TGTGCCAGTAGTGGGAAGGGGTTTGGTTCACCCCTCCACTTT,TRBV19,TRBJ1-6,-,-
CASSAQGTYEQYF,TGTGCCAGCAGCGCCCAGGGGACATACGAGCAGTACTTC,TRBV9,TRBJ2-7,-,-
CASSKRQAPQETQYF,TGTGCCAGCAGCAAAAGACAGGCCCCCCAAGAGACCCAGTACTTC,TRBV21-1,TRBJ2-5,-,once
CATSRLANHQETQYF,TGTGCCACCAGCAGACTAGCGAACCACCAAGAGACCCAGTACTTC,TRBV15,TRBJ2-5,-,once
CASSLAPTGYNSPLHF,TGTGCCAGCAGTTTAGCGCCGACAGGGTATAATTCACCCCTCCACTTT,TRBV28,TRBJ1-6,TRBD1,-
CASSLTGDHRGIWDGYTF,TGTGCCAGCAGTTTGACCGGAGACCACAGGGGCATATGGGATGGCTACACCTTC,TRBV27,TRBJ1-2,TRBD1,-
CASSLSPSGETQYF,TGTGCCAGCAGCTTATCGCCTAGCGGCGAGACCCAGTACTTC,TRBV7-7,TRBJ2-5,TRBD2,-
CASSPVWLSELNTQYF,TGTGCCAGCAGTCCGGTGTGGCTGAGCGAACTAAATACGCAGTATTTT,TRBV28,TRBJ2-3,-,-
CASSLLSGSDTQYF,TGTGCCAGCAGTTTACTATCGGGGTCAGATACGCAGTATTTT,TRBV27,TRBJ2-3,-,few
CAWNHGGNPEAFF,TGTGCCTGGAACCACGGAGGAAACCCTGAAGCTTTCTTT,TRBV30,TRBJ1-1,-,-
CASSFLWIAPGYNEQFF,TGTGCCAGCAGTTTTTTATGGATAGCACCTGGCTACAATGAGCAGTTCTTC,TRBV27,TRBJ2-1,-,once
CASSYKGSYEQYF,TGTGCCAGCAGTTACAAGGGGTCCTACGAGCAGTACTTC,TRBV6-5,TRBJ2-7,-,few
CASSEGTSGGNEQFF,TGTGCCAGCAGTGAAGGGACTAGCGGGGGAAATGAGCAGTTCTTC,TRBV6-1,TRBJ2-1,TRBD2,-
CASSFLEGAFRELFF,TGTGCCAGCAGCTTCTTGGAAGGGGCCTTTAGGGAGCTGTTTTTT,TRBV5-6,TRBJ2-2,-,-
CASSVWGGGYTF,TGTGCCAGCAGCGTATGGGGAGGTGGCTACACCTTC,TRBV9,TRBJ1-2,-,-
CASSNALYNEQFF,TGTGCCAGCAGCAACGCCCTATATAATGAGCAGTTCTTC,TRBV25-1,TRBJ2-1,-,-
CASSTGHGTFF,TGCGCCAGCAGCACCGGACATGGTACTTTCTTT,TRBV5-1,TRBJ1-1,-,-
CAWSIGGGEQYF,TGTGCCTGGAGTATAGGAGGTGGCGAGCAGTACTTC,TRBV30,TRBJ2-7,-,-
CASSLGGNWRGNEQFF,TGTGCCAGCAGCCTGGGGGGAAATTGGCGGGGGAATGAGCAGTTCTTC,TRBV28,TRBJ2-1,TRBD2,-
CASSQDRSAGYTF,TGCGCCAGCAGCCAAGATCGGTCTGCGGGCTACACCTTT,TRBV4-1,TRBJ1-2,-,-
CSVEDGGNGYTF,TGCAGCGTTGAAGATGGGGGCAATGGCTACACCTTC,TRBV29-1,TRBJ1-2,-,-
CASRIYKQGTSGDTQYF,TGTGCCAGCAGAATCTACAAACAGGGGACGAGTGGGGATACGCAGTATTTT,TRBV27,TRBJ2-3,TRBD1,-
CASQTGINHNEKLFF,TGTGCCAGCCAAACAGGGATTAACCATAATGAAAAACTGTTTTTT,TRBV14,TRBJ1-4,-,-
CASTPDRNGYTF,TGTGCCTCTACCCCGGACAGGAATGGCTACACCTTC,TRBV30,TRBJ1-2,TRBD1,-
CASSQRHIGLNQETQYF,TGTGCCAGCAGCCAACGCCATATCGGACTTAACCAAGAGACCCAGTACTTC,TRBV13,TRBJ2-5,-,-
CASSLESASGGNSYEQYF,TGTGCCAGCAGTTTAGAATCGGCTAGCGGGGGTAACTCCTACGAGCAGTACTTC,TRBV28,TRBJ2-7,TRBD2,-
CASSLRGLGWMTGDSPLHF,TGTGCCAGCAGTTTAAGAGGCTTGGGTTGGATGACAGGGGATTCACCCCTCCACTTT,TRBV28,TRBJ1-6,TRBD1,-
CASSFDRGRVWDTEAFF,TGTGCCAGCAGCTTCGACAGGGGGCGGGTTTGGGACACTGAAGCTTTCTTT,TRBV7-9,TRBJ1-1,TRBD1,-
CASSLAPGEYAGNTIYF,TGCGCCAGCAGCTTGGCACCAGGGGAGTATGCTGGAAACACCATATATTTT,TRBV5-1,TRBJ1-3,-,-